One sample yielded the 32 T cell receptor beta chains listed below, sequenced in a study of T cells in Graves' hyperthyroidism and ophthalmopathy. Amplification targeted TCR beta CDR3 regions from RNA transcripts. With the HTBI primer set, the TCR CDR3 went through a first round of RT-PCR. TCRdb fed the multiplex PCR reads into MiXCR, producing one record per CDR3 protein. The table has hundreds of thousands of distinct CDR3 sequences, roughly 37% seen once; the top ten hold approximately 8.7%. The sequenced sample consisted of blood. The receptor set was obtained from a man aged 18 to 29 with Graves' hyperthyroidism.

This chain links TRBV5-1 with TRBJ2-5, with D possibly TRBD1 on 6 matching bases. The CDR3 runs 17 residues. Trimming pared 4 bases from V and 5 bases from J, leaving 24 bases between. Germline CDR1 is SGHRS and CDR2 is YFSETQ. This CDR3 reads CASSTGRAVAGVETQYF. As DNA, the CDR3 is TGCGCCAGCAGCACCGGTCGGGCCGTGGCAGGGGTTGAGACCCAGTACTTC.

Comments on this clonotype: A much larger clonotype is one base distant, so this may be a read error. The chain uses TRBV29-1 and TRBJ1-4; D might be TRBD1 (5 bases). The CDR3 totals 16 residues. Germline V gene lookup returns CDR1 SQVTM and CDR2 ANQGSEA. The CDR3 DNA reads as TGCGGCGTGCTCGGGACCGAACCTCCGGTGAATGAAAAACTGTTTTTT. Translation: CGVLGTEPPVNEKLFF.

CDR3 DNA: TGCAGCGTTGAAAGGGTCGACGAGCAGTACTTC. Translating it yields CSVERVDEQYF. The chain employs TRBV29-1 and TRBJ2-7; no clear D gene. V was clipped by 2 bases and J by 5 bases, with 7 bases between them. The germline V gene has CDR1 SQVTM and CDR2 ANQGSEA. CDR3 length equals 11 residues.

In DNA form, the CDR3 reads TGTGCCAGCAGCCAAGGGCTAGCGCTCCAAGAGACCCAGTACTTC. Residues: CASSQGLALQETQYF. The V call is TRBV4-2, the J call TRBJ2-5; weak D call: TRBD2 (6 bases). The V end was cut by 1 base, the J end by 1 base, with 10 bases between. Germline V CDR1 and CDR2: LGHNA, YNFKEQ. The CDR3 is made up of 15 amino acids.

This clonotype was seen at least ten times. The V and J genes are TRBV29-1 and TRBJ2-2; D is perhaps TRBD1 (5 bases). In germline, CDR1 is SQVTM, CDR2 ANQGSEA. CDR3 length: 14 residues. Deletions cut 2 bases from V and 3 bases from J, with 10 bases between. The CDR3 DNA reads as TGCAGCGTTGAATCACAGGTGGACACCGGGGAGCTGTTTTTT. Encoded protein: CSVESQVDTGELFF.

The chain has TRBV19 and TRBJ2-3; D might be TRBD1 or TRBD2, each matching 5 bases. CDR1 LNHDA and CDR2 SQIVND come from the germline V gene (reference sequence). The CDR3 is 13 residues long. Between the trimmed V and J ends, which lost 1 base and 15 bases, there was a span of 17 bases. The CDR3 protein is CASSIAGGPAGYF. Here the CDR3 DNA reads TGTGCCAGTAGTATAGCTGGGGGTCCCGCTGGATATTTT.

This clonotype has a single count. The gene calls are TRBV20-1 and TRBJ2-7, with TRBD1 matching 8 bases. CDR3 size: 13 residues. The germline CDR1 and CDR2 sequences are DFQATT and SNEGSKA (reference sequence). The V gene end was trimmed by 6 bases and the J gene end by 7 bases; junction bases not matched to a gene: 11. The CDR3 sequence: CSALTTGAGEQYF. In DNA, the CDR3 is TGCAGTGCGCTGACGACAGGGGCAGGGGAGCAGTACTTC.

The gene calls are TRBV10-2 and TRBJ2-7; TRBD2 agrees at 11 bases. The J call is in doubt because the DNA end fits TRBJ2-1 better. The CDR3 covers 15 residues. CDR1 and CDR2 (germline): WSHSY, SAAADI. DNA for the CDR3: TGCGCCAGCACCCCTGGACTAGCGGGCTACAATGAGCAGTTCTTC. Translation: CASTPGLAGYNEQFF.

V is TRBV29-1 and J is TRBJ2-7; TRBD2 aligns across 9 bases. After removal of 8 bases from V and 0 bases from J, the junction contained 2 bases not matched to a gene. The CDR3 is 12 amino acids. Looked up from germline, CDR1 is SQVTM and CDR2 is ANQGSEA. CDR3 sequence: CSRTSASYEQYF. In DNA form, the CDR3 reads TGCAGCCGGACTAGCGCCTCCTACGAGCAGTACTTC.

With regard to this clonotype: Possible read error: a much larger clone is one base away. V gene TRBV19 combines with J gene TRBJ1-5; 7 nucleotides agree with TRBD1. Losses at the gene ends were 5 bases for V and 5 bases for J; bases not matched to a gene: 12. CDR3 length equals 16 residues. The germline V gene has CDR1 LNHDA and CDR2 SQIVND (reference sequence). The CDR3 protein is CASSPFGQVVDQPQHF. CDR3 DNA: TGTGCCAGTAGTCCCTTTGGACAGGTTGTGGATCAGCCCCAGCATTTT.

This clonotype was picked up many times. The rearrangement links TRBV20-1 to TRBJ1-5; D is ambiguous. CDR1 is DFQATT, CDR2 SNEGSKA, per germline (reference sequence). The CDR3 spans 13 residues. Trimming pared 0 bases from V and 7 bases from J, leaving 10 bases between. For the CDR3, the DNA is TGCAGTGCTAGAGAGGAAACACGGCAGCCCCAGCATTTT. Protein product: CSAREETRQPQHF.

This clonotype was found many times. The CDR3 loop is CASSLVDNQETQYF. The CDR3 nucleotides read TGTGCCAGCAGCTTGGTCGACAACCAAGAGACCCAGTACTTC. The chain is built from TRBV5-8 and TRBJ2-5; unclear D gene. The CDR3 loop spans 14 amino acids. The germline V gene encodes CDR1 SGHTS and CDR2 YDEGEE. The V end lost 0 bases, the J end lost 0 bases, and 6 bases lay between the germline ends.

The chain is built from TRBV5-4 and TRBJ2-7; the D is unclear. The V end lost 7 bases, the J end lost 6 bases, and 14 bases lay between the germline ends. The germline gives CDR1 SGHNT, CDR2 YYREEE (reference sequence). The CDR3 has 12 residues. As DNA, the CDR3 is TGTGCCAGCGTTTCGTGGAGAGGCGAGCAGTACTTC. This gives the protein CASVSWRGEQYF.

The rearrangement joins TRBV19 to TRBJ1-1; the D is unclear. Germline CDR1 LNHDA, CDR2 SQIVND (reference sequence). The CDR3 totals 14 residues. V lost 8 bases, J lost 0 bases, and 13 bases lay in between. CDR3 loop: CASAGIPLNTEAFF. CDR3 sequence (DNA): TGTGCCAGTGCCGGGATCCCTTTGAACACTGAAGCTTTCTTT.

This clonotype was counted a few times. CDR3 sequence: CASSLLGGRNTGELFF. DNA for the CDR3: TGTGCCAGCAGCTTATTGGGCGGACGGAACACCGGGGAGCTGTTTTTT. This chain connects TRBV7-2 to TRBJ2-2; D is undetermined. Per germline, CDR1 SGHTA and CDR2 FQGNSA. This CDR3 region has 16 residues. The germline V and J ends were trimmed by 2 bases and 1 base, with 11 bases remaining between them.

The chain links TRBV7-9 to TRBJ1-6, with D maybe TRBD1 (5 bases). From germline, CDR1 is SEHNR and CDR2 FQNEAQ (reference sequence). This CDR3 has 17 residues. The V and J ends lost 4 bases and 0 bases respectively, with 13 bases between them. CDR3 sequence: CASSWDRQSSYNSPLHF. The CDR3 DNA reads as TGTGCCAGCAGCTGGGACCGCCAGAGCTCCTATAATTCACCCCTCCACTTT.

The rearrangement links TRBV7-9 to TRBJ2-7, with TRBD2 as a possible D gene (5 bases). Germline CDR1 is SEHNR and CDR2 is FQNEAQ (reference sequence). V lost 4 bases and J 3 bases, leaving 16 bases between the germline ends. The CDR3 consists of 15 residues. As DNA, the CDR3 is TGTGCCAGCAGCTCCTCCCACGTCGGGGTCTACGAGCAGTACTTC. Translation: CASSSSHVGVYEQYF.

The chain links TRBV20-1 to TRBJ2-5; 7 nucleotides agree with TRBD2. The CDR3 sequence is 14 residues long. Germline CDR1 is DFQATT and CDR2 is SNEGSKA (reference sequence). This CDR3 is CGTLAGYNQETQYF. CDR3 bases: TGCGGAACCTTAGCGGGTTATAATCAAGAGACCCAGTACTTC.

Concerning this clonotype itself: One end of the junction varies from germline; a read error may be responsible. The genes are TRBV5-5 and TRBJ1-4; D perhaps matches TRBD1 (6 bases). Germline assignment: CDR1 SGHKS and CDR2 YYEKEE (reference sequence). The CDR3 consists of 15 residues. Here the CDR3 reads CASSQDRQGREKLFF. CDR3 in DNA: TGCGCCAGCAGCCAAGATAGGCAGGGGAGGGAAAAACTGTTTTTT.

As for this clonotype: A much bigger clone sits one base away, suggesting this may be a read error. The rearrangement uses TRBV7-9 and TRBJ1-4, with 8 bases aligning to TRBD1. The CDR3 extends over 15 amino acids. From germline, CDR1 is SEHNR and CDR2 FQNEAQ (reference sequence). The CDR3 region is CASSLRTGGNEKLLF. The CDR3 DNA reads TGTGCCAGCAGCTTAAGAACAGGGGGTAATGAAAAACTGCTTTTT.

CDR3 sequence reads: CASSGGSYNEQFF. Here the CDR3 DNA reads TGCGCCAGCAGCGGGGGCTCCTACAATGAGCAGTTCTTC. V and J are TRBV5-1 and TRBJ2-7; D might be TRBD1 or TRBD2, each matching 5 bases. The J call may not be correct, given that the DNA end is closer to TRBJ2-1. Looked up from germline, CDR1 is SGHRS and CDR2 is YFSETQ. The CDR3 totals 13 residues.

This clonotype was picked up one time. One junction end disagrees with the germline gene, perhaps due to a read error. CDR3 residues: CASSQVEGDYEQYF. The CDR3 region has the DNA TGCGCCAGCAGCCAAGTGGAGGGGGACTACGAGCAGTACTTC. The J gene is TRBJ2-7, the V gene TRBV7-2; D tentatively reads TRBD1 or TRBD2 (6 bases each). CDR1 is SGHTA and CDR2 is FQGNSA in the germline V gene. This CDR3 region has 14 residues.

The CDR3 sequence: CAWSITGYTEAFF. The CDR3 DNA reads TGTGCCTGGAGTATCACGGGGTACACTGAAGCTTTCTTT. J is TRBJ1-1 and V is TRBV30; unclear D gene. Per the germline V gene, CDR1 is GTSNPN and CDR2 is SVGIG (reference sequence). V was shortened by 2 bases and J by 3 bases, with 10 bases between the two germline ends. The CDR3 contains 13 residues.

The gene calls are TRBV9 and TRBJ2-5, with 7 bases lining up with TRBD1. CDR1 is SGDLS, CDR2 YYNGEE, per germline. J was trimmed by 5 bases and V by 7 bases; bases with no gene match: 14. This CDR3 contains 15 residues. For the CDR3, the DNA is TGTGCCAGCTCAGCGGACAGGTCGGTGCGGGAGACCCAGTACTTC. Protein product: CASSADRSVRETQYF.

The chain uses TRBV15 and TRBJ1-1, with 9 bases fitting TRBD1. Trimming at V came to 5 bases and at J to 5 bases, leaving 9 bases not matched to a gene. The length of the CDR3 is 15 residues. Germline V lookup: CDR1 LNHNV, CDR2 YYDKDF (reference sequence). The CDR3 protein is CATSSPGQGRTEAFF. The CDR3 region has the DNA TGTGCCACCAGCTCCCCGGGACAGGGAAGGACTGAAGCTTTCTTT.

The chain combines TRBV7-2 with TRBJ1-2; D is possibly TRBD1 (5 bases). Germline V lookup: CDR1 SGHTA, CDR2 FQGNSA. Trimming cost V 6 bases and J 6 bases, with 17 bases left between them. This CDR3 has 14 amino acids. CDR3 DNA: TGTGCCAGCAGTTACGGGGGGGACTTCAATGGCTACACCTTC. Translating it yields CASSYGGDFNGYTF.

The J gene is TRBJ2-7, the V gene TRBV13; tentative D call: TRBD2 (5 bases). In germline, CDR1 is PRHDT, CDR2 FYEKMQ (reference sequence). This CDR3 is built from 13 residues. V was clipped by 7 bases and J by 0 bases, with 10 bases between them. The CDR3 DNA is TGTGCCAGCACGGGATCCCCCTCCTACGAGCAGTACTTC. Its translation: CASTGSPSYEQYF.

The chain links TRBV4-1 to TRBJ1-5, with D tentatively TRBD1 (6 bases). This CDR3 has 15 residues. Germline assignment: CDR1 MGHRA and CDR2 YSYEKL. The V gene lost 4 bases and the J gene lost 5 bases, with 15 bases spanning the gap. The CDR3 nucleotides are TGCGCCAGCAGCCCTAGGACAGCCGGGGATCAGCCCCAGCATTTT. Encoded protein: CASSPRTAGDQPQHF.

This clonotype appeared a single time. The V and J genes are TRBV6-2 or TRBV6-3 and TRBJ2-7, with 9 bases fitting TRBD2. Losses at the gene ends were 7 bases for V and 3 bases for J; bases not matched to a gene: 13. Per germline, CDR1 MNHEY and CDR2 SVGEGT. This CDR3 is 16 amino acids long. CDR3 protein: CASTNPIAGAGYEQYF. As DNA, the CDR3 is TGTGCCAGCACCAACCCCATAGCGGGAGCAGGCTACGAGCAGTACTTC.

The rearrangement joins TRBV14 to TRBJ2-7; D not certain. CDR1 and CDR2 from the germline V gene are SGHDN and FVKESK. V was trimmed by 0 bases and J by 4 bases, leaving 13 bases between them. The CDR3 has 15 residues. CDR3 region: CASSQDPGTAYEQYF. The CDR3 DNA follows: TGTGCCAGCAGCCAAGATCCGGGTACTGCTTACGAGCAGTACTTC.

V and J are TRBV7-9 and TRBJ2-7; tentative D call: TRBD2 (6 bases). The CDR3 consists of 14 residues. V lost 5 bases and J 1 base, leaving 12 bases between the germline ends. Germline loops: CDR1 SEHNR, CDR2 FQNEAQ (reference sequence). The CDR3 DNA reads TGTGCCAGCAGCCCTTCCCGGGAGTCCTACGAGCAGTACTTC. Translation gives CASSPSRESYEQYF.

V usage is TRBV10-3 and J usage is TRBJ1-6; D uncertain. The germline CDR1 and CDR2 sequences are ENHRY and SYGVKD. The V and J ends lost 8 bases and 5 bases respectively, with 10 bases between them. CDR3 length: 13 residues. The CDR3, as DNA: TGTGCCATCGGTAGTACCGATAATTCACCCCTCCACTTT. Amino acids: CAIGSTDNSPLHF.